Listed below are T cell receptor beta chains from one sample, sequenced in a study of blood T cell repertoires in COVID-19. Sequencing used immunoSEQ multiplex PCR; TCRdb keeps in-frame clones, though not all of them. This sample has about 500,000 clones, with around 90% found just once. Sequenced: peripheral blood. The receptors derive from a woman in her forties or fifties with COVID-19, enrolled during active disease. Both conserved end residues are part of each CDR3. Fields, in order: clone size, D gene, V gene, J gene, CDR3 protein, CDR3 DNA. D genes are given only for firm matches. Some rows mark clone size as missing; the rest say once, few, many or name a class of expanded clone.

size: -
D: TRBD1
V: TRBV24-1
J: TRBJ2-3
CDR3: CATSDLADRAADTQYF
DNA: TGTGCCACCAGTGATTTAGCGGACAGGGCGGCAGATACGCAGTATTTT

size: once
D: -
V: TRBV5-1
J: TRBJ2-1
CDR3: CASSLEDIYNEQFF
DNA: TGCGCCAGCAGCTTGGAGGACATCTACAATGAGCAGTTCTTC

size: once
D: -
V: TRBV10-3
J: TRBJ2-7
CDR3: CAIGEGGYEQYF
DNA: TGTGCCATCGGGGAAGGGGGCTACGAGCAGTACTTC

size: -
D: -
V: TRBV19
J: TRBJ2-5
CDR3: CASTPGEGSGETQYF
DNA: TGTGCCAGTACCCCGGGAGAGGGGTCGGGGGAGACCCAGTACTTC

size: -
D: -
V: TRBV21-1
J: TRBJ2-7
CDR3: CASIRLQGARSEQYF
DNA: TGTGCCAGCATCCGTCTACAGGGGGCGCGTAGCGAGCAGTACTTC

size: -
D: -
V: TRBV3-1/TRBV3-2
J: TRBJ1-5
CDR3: CASSQNLGSGPQHF
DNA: TGTGCCAGCAGCCAGAACCTGGGCTCCGGGCCCCAGCATTTT

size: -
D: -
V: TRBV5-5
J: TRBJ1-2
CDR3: CASSLGSTGPGYGYTF
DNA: TGTGCCAGCAGCTTGGGGTCGACAGGCCCGGGCTATGGCTACACCTTC

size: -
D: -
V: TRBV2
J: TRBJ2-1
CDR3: CASSKTIFLGWLANYNEQFF
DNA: TGTGCCAGCAGTAAGACGATCTTCTTGGGGTGGCTAGCGAACTACAATGAGCAGTTCTTC

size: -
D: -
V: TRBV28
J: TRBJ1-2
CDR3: CASSLSGSHAFGYTF
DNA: TGTGCCAGCAGTTTATCAGGCAGTCATGCTTTTGGCTACACCTTC

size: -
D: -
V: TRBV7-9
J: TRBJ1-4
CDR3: CASSLGVGTDEKLFF
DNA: TGTGCCAGCAGCTTAGGAGTAGGGACTGATGAAAAACTGTTTTTT

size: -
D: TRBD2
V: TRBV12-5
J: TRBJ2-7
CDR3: CASARGSKSYEQYF
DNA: TGTGCTAGTGCCCGCGGGAGCAAATCCTACGAGCAGTACTTC

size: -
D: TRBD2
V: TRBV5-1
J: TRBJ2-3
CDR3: CASSLEGGDTQYF
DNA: TGCGCCAGCAGCTTGGAGGGAGGGGATACGCAGTATTTT

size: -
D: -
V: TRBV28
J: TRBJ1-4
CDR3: CASRGNRVANEKLFF
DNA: TGTGCCAGCAGGGGGAACAGGGTAGCCAATGAAAAACTGTTTTTT

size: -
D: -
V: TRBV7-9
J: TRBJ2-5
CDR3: CASSFREYQETQYF
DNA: TGTGCCAGCAGCTTCCGGGAGTACCAAGAGACCCAGTACTTC

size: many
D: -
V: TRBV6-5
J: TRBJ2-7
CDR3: CASSFSGTFSYEQYF
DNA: TGTGCCAGCAGTTTTTCCGGGACTTTCTCCTACGAGCAGTACTTC

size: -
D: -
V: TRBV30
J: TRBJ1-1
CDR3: CAWSASRGVWSGTEAFF
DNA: TGTGCCTGGAGCGCGTCCAGGGGTGTGTGGTCGGGCACTGAAGCTTTCTTT

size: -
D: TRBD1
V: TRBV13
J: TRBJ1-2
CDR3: CASSPLDRGVDYGYTF
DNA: TGTGCCAGCAGCCCCTTGGACAGGGGTGTTGACTATGGCTACACCTTC

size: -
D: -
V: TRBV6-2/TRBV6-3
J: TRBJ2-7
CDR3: CASSHGLTYEQYF
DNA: TGTGCCAGCAGTCACGGACTAACCTACGAGCAGTACTTC

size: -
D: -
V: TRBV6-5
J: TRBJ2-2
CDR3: CASRETGELFF
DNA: TGTGCCAGCAGAGAGACCGGGGAGCTGTTTTTT

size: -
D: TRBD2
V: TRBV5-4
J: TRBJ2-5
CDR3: CASSRGVAETQYF
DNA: TGTGCCAGCAGCCGGGGGGTAGCAGAGACCCAGTACTTC

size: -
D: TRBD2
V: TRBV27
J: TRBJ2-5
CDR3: CASSLRTREETQYF
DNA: TGTGCCAGCAGTTTACGGACTAGGGAAGAGACCCAGTACTTC